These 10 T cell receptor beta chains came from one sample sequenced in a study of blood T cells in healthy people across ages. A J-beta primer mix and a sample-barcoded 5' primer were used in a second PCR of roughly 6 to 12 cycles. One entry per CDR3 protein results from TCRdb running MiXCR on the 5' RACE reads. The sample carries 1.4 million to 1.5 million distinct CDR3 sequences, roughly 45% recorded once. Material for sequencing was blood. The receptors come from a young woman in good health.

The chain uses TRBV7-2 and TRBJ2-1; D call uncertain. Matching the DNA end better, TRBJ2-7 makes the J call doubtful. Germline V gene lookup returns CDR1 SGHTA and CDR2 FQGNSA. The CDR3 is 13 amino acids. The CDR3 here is CASSPNYYNEQYF. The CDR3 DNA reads TGTGCCAGCAGCCCCAACTATTACAATGAGCAGTACTTC.

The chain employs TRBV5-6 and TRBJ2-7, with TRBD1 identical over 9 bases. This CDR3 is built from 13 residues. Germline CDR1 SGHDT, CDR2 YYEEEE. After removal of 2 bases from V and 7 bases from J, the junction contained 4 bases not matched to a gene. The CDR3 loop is CASSFGTGSEQYF. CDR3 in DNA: TGTGCCAGCAGCTTCGGGACAGGGTCGGAGCAGTACTTC.

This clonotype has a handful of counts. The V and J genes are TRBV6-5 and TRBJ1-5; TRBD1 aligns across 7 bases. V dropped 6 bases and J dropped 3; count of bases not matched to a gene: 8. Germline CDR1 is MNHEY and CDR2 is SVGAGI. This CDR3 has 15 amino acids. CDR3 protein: CASRPSGTVNQPQHF. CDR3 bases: TGTGCCAGCAGACCCTCCGGGACAGTCAATCAGCCCCAGCATTTT.

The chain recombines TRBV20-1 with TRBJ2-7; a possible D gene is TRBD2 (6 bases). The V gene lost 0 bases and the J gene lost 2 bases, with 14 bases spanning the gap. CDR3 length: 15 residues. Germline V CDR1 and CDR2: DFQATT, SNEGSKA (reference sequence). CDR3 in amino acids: CSARDWSSDTYEQYF. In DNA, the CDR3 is TGCAGTGCTAGAGATTGGTCTAGCGATACCTACGAGCAGTACTTC.

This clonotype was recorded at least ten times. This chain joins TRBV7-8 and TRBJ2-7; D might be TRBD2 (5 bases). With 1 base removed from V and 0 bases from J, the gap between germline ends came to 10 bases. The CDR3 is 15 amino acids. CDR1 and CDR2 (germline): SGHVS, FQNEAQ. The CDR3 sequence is CASSLGRALSYEQYF. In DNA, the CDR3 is TGTGCCAGCAGCTTAGGGCGGGCCCTCTCCTACGAGCAGTACTTC.

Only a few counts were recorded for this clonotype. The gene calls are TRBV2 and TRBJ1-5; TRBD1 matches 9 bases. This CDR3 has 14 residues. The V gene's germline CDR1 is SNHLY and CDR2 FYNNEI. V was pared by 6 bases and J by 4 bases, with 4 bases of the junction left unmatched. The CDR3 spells CASRDRGGNQPQHF. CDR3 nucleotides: TGTGCCAGCAGGGACAGGGGAGGAAATCAGCCCCAGCATTTT. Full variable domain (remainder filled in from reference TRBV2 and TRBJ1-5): EPEVTQTPSHQVTQMGQEVILRCVPISNHLYFYWYRQILGQKVEFLVSFYNNEISEKSEIFDDQFSVERPDGSNFTLKIRSTKLEDSAMYFCASRDRGGNQPQHFGDGTRLSIL.

Written as DNA, the CDR3 is TGCAGTGCTAGGGTACTGGCCCGCGATACGCAGTATTTT. It is translated as CSARVLARDTQYF. V gene TRBV20-1 combines with J gene TRBJ2-3, with unresolved D. The V and J ends lost 3 bases and 6 bases respectively, with 13 bases between them. The CDR3 extends over 13 amino acids. Germline V gene data show CDR1 as DFQATT and CDR2 as SNEGSKA (reference sequence).

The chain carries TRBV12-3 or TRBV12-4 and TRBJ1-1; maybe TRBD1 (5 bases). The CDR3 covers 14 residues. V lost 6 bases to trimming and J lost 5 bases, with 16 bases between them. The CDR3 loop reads CASSPAGRLTEAFF. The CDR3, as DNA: TGTGCCAGCAGCCCGGCGGGACGGCTGACTGAAGCTTTCTTT.

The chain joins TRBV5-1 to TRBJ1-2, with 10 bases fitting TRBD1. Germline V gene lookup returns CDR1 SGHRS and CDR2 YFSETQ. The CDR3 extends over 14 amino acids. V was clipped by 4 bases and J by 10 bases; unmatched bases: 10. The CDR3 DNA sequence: TGCGCCAGCAGCCCCGGGACAGGGGTTTCGCACTACACCTTC. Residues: CASSPGTGVSHYTF.

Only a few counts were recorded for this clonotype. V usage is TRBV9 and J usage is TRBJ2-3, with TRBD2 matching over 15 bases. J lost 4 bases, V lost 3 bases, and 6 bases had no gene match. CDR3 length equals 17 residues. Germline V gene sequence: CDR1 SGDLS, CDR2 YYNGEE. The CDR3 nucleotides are TGTGCCAGCAGCGCAGGACTAGCGGGAGGGCCTGCAGATACGCAGTATTTT. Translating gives CASSAGLAGGPADTQYF.